This T cell receptor beta chain was captured in a study of blood T cell repertoires in COVID-19. The CDR3 covers 14 residues. The V gene's germline CDR1 is SGHRS and CDR2 YFSETQ. V trimming: 4 bases; J trimming: 5 bases; junction bases outside the gene matches: 9. Repertoires were generated with immunoSEQ multiplex PCR, while TCRdb's copy carries only in-frame clones and drops some. The sample consists of 190,000 or so clones, roughly 92% of them appearing once. V usage is TRBV5-1 and J usage is TRBJ2-7, with 7 bases lining up with TRBD1. This TCR was recovered from a young man with COVID-19, enrolled during active disease. The sample comprised peripheral blood. CDR3: CASSPGQAVHEQYF. In nucleotides, the CDR3 is TGCGCCAGCAGCCCCGGACAGGCGGTCCACGAGCAGTACTTC.